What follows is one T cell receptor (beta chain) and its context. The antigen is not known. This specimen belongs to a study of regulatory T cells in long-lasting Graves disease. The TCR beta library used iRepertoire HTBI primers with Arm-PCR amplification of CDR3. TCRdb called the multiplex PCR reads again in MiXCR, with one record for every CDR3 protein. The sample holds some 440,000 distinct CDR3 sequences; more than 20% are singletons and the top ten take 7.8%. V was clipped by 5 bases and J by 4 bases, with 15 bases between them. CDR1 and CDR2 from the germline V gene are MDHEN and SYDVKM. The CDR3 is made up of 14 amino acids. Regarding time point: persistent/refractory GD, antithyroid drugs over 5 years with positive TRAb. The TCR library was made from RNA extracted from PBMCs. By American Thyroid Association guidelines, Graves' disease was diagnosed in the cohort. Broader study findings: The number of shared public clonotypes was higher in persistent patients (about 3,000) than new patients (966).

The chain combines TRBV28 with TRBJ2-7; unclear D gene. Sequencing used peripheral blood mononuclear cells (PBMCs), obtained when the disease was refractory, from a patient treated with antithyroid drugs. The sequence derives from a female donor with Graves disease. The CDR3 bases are TGTGCCAGCAGTGACCGGGCCCGGTGGTACGAGCAGTACTTC. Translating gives CASSDRARWYEQYF.